A selection of T cell receptor beta chains follows, all from one sample in a study of blood T cell repertoires in COVID-19. Generated by immunoSEQ multiplex PCR, the TCRdb table keeps only in-frame clones and is missing some. The sample yields under 400,000 clones, roughly nine tenths seen once. Sequencing input: peripheral blood. The receptors here all came from a woman between 25 and 40 years old with COVID-19, enrolled during active disease. Each CDR3 is given with its conserved first and last residue. A D gene is named only where the DNA matches it firmly. Size is stated for part of the rows, as once, few or many counts, or as a class when the clone is expanded.

j_gene	d_gene	v_gene	abundance	CDR3aa	CDR3nt
TRBJ1-1	.	TRBV5-6	.	CASSFGGNTEAFF	TGTGCCAGCAGCTTTGGAGGGAACACTGAAGCTTTCTTT
TRBJ1-2	TRBD1	TRBV6-5	.	CASLPTGPFGYTF	TGTGCCAGCCTCCCGACAGGGCCTTTCGGCTACACCTTC
TRBJ1-2	TRBD1	TRBV19	.	CASIDRETGYTF	TGTGCCAGTATCGACAGGGAAACCGGCTACACCTTC
TRBJ2-3	TRBD2	TRBV2	.	CASSELTSLTDTQYF	TGTGCCAGCAGTGAACTGACTAGCCTTACAGATACGCAGTATTTT
TRBJ2-7	.	TRBV7-9	.	CASSSLLSGVAYEQYF	TGTGCCAGCAGCTCGCTGCTCTCCGGGGTTGCCTACGAGCAGTACTTC
TRBJ1-4	.	TRBV2	.	CASRTQGHNEKLFF	TGTGCCAGCAGGACACAGGGCCACAATGAAAAACTGTTTTTT
TRBJ1-2	TRBD1	TRBV5-4	.	CASSRGTGLANYGYTF	TGTGCCAGCAGCCGTGGGACAGGTCTAGCTAACTATGGCTACACCTTC
TRBJ1-5	.	TRBV24-1	.	CATSAGEGGNQPQHF	TGTGCCACCAGTGCCGGCGAAGGGGGCAATCAGCCCCAGCATTTT
TRBJ2-5	.	TRBV18	few	CAATSGLQETQYF	TGTGCCGCGACAAGTGGACTTCAAGAGACCCAGTACTTC
TRBJ2-1	.	TRBV2	.	CASKDSGHEQFF	TGTGCCAGCAAGGACTCAGGCCATGAGCAGTTCTTC
TRBJ1-2	.	TRBV2	.	CASSEEGRGLGYTF	TGTGCCAGCAGTGAAGAGGGCAGGGGATTAGGCTACACCTTC
TRBJ2-5	TRBD1	TRBV19	.	CASSITGGWETQYF	TGTGCCAGTAGTATTACAGGGGGCTGGGAGACCCAGTACTTC
TRBJ1-1	TRBD1	TRBV2	once	CASRRTGGEAFF	TGTGCCAGCAGACGGACAGGGGGGGAAGCTTTCTTT
TRBJ1-5	TRBD1	TRBV2	.	CASRERTGLYQPQHF	TGTGCCAGCAGGGAAAGGACAGGGTTGTATCAGCCCCAGCATTTT
TRBJ1-5	TRBD1	TRBV30	.	CAWSVRDRGLLSSQPQHF	TGTGCCTGGAGTGTAAGAGACAGGGGGCTCCTGTCGAGCCAGCCCCAGCATTTT
TRBJ2-7	.	TRBV5-6	.	CASSLGDSFYEQYF	TGTGCCAGCAGCTTGGGAGACAGCTTCTACGAGCAGTACTTC
TRBJ1-2	.	TRBV27	.	CASNRVPGYTF	TGTGCCAGCAACAGGGTACCCGGCTACACCTTC
TRBJ2-3	.	TRBV15	.	CATSRDAGITDTQYF	TGTGCCACCAGCAGAGATGCCGGGATAACAGATACGCAGTATTTT
TRBJ1-4	.	TRBV30	.	CAWSPGAPTNEKLFF	TGTGCCTGGAGTCCAGGGGCTCCAACTAATGAAAAACTGTTTTTT
TRBJ2-3	.	TRBV2	.	CASGRARAGTDTQYF	TGTGCCAGCGGGCGTGCTCGGGCAGGGACAGATACGCAGTATTTT